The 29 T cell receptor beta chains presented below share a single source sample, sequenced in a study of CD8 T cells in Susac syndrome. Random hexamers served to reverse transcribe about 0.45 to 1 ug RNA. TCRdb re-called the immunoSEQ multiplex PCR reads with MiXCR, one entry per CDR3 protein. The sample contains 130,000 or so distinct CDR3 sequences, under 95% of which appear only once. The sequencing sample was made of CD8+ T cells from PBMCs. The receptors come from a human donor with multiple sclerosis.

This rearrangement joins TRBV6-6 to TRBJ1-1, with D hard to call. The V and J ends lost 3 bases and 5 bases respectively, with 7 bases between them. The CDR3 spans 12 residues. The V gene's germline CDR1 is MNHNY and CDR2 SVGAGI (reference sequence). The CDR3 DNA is TGTGCCAGCAGTTATATGGGGACTGAAGCTTTCTTT. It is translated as CASSYMGTEAFF.

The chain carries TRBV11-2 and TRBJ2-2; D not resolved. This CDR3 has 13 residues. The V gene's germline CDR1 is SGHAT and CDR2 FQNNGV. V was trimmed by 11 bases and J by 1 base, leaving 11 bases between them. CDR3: CAGRGLNTGELFF. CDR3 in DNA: TGTGCCGGGCGAGGCCTGAACACCGGGGAGCTGTTTTTT.

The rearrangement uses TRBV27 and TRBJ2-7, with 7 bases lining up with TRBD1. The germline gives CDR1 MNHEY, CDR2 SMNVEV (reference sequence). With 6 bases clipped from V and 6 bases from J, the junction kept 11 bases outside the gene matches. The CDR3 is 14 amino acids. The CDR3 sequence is CASSPTGNLGEQYF. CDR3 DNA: TGTGCCAGCAGCCCGACAGGGAACTTGGGCGAGCAGTACTTC.

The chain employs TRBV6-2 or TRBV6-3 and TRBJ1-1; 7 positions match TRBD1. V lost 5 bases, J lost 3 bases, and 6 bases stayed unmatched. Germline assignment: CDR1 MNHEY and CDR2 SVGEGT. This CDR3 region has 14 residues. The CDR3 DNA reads TGTGCCAGCAGTCTCGACAGGGTTGACACTGAAGCTTTCTTT. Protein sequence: CASSLDRVDTEAFF.

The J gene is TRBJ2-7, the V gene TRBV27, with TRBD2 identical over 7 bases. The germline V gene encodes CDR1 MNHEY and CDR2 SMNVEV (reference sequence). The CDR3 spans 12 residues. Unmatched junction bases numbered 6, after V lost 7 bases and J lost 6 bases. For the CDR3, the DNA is TGTGCCAGCAACCTACGCGGGAGCGAGCAGTACTTC. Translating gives CASNLRGSEQYF.

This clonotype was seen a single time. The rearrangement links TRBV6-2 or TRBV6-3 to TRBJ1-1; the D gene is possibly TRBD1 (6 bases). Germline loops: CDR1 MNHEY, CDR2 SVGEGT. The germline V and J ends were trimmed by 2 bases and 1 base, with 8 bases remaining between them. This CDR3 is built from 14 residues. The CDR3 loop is CASSYGGPNTEAFF. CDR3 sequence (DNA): TGTGCCAGCAGTTACGGGGGGCCGAACACTGAAGCTTTCTTT.

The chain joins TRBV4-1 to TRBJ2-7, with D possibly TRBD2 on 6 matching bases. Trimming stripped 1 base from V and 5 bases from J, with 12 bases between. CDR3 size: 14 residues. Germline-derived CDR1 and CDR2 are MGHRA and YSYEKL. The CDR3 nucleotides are TGCGCCAGCAGCCAAGTTGGGGGAGGTAACGAGCAGTACTTC. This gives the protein CASSQVGGGNEQYF.

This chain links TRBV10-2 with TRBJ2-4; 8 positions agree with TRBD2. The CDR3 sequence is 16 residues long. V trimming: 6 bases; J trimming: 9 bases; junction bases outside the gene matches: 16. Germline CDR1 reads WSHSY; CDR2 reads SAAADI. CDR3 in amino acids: CASSGNTGTSGGIQYF. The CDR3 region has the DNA TGCGCCAGCAGCGGGAACACAGGGACTAGTGGGGGCATTCAGTACTTC.

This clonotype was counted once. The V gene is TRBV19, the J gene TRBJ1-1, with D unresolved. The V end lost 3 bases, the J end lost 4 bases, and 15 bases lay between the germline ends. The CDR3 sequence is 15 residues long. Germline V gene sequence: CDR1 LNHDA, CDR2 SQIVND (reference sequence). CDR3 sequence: CASSIPTVGGTEAFF. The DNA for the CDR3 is TGTGCCAGTAGTATTCCAACAGTGGGCGGCACTGAAGCTTTCTTT. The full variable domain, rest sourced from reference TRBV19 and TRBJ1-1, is DGGITQSPKYLFRKEGQNVTLSCEQNLNHDAMYWYRQDPGQGLRLIYYSQIVNDFQKGDIAEGYSVSREKKESFPLTVTSAQKNPTAFYLCASSIPTVGGTEAFFGQGTRLTVV.

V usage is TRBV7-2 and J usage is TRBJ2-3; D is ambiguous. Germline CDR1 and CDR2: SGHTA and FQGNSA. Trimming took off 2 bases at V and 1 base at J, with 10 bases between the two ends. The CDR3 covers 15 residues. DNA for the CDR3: TGTGCCAGCAGCTTATCCCTATGGGGCACAGATACGCAGTATTTT. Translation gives CASSLSLWGTDTQYF.

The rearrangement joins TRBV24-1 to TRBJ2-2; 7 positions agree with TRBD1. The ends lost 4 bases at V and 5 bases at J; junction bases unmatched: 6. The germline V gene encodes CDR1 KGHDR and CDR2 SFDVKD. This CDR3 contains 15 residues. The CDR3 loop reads CATSDYGTETGELFF. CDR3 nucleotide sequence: TGTGCCACCAGTGACTACGGGACAGAGACCGGGGAGCTGTTTTTT.

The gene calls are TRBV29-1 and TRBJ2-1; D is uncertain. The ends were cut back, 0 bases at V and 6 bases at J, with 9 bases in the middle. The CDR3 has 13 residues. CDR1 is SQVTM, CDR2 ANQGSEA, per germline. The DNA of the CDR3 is TGCAGCGTTGAAGAGAGGTCGGGCAATGAGCAGTTCTTC. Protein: CSVEERSGNEQFF.

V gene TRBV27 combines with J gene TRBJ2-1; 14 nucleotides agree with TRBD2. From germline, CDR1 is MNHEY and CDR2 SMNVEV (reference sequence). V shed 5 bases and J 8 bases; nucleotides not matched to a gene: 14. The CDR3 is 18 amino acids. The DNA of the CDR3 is TGTGCCAGCAGTCCTGCCCTCGGGACTAGCGGGAGTAGGGATGAGCAGTTCTTC. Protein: CASSPALGTSGSRDEQFF.

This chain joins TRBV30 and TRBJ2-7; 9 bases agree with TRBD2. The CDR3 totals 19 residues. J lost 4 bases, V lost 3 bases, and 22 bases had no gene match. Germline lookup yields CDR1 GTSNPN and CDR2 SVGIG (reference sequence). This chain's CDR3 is CAWSVPVALGTSWTYEQYF. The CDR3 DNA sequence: TGTGCCTGGAGCGTCCCCGTGGCTTTGGGGACTAGCTGGACATACGAGCAGTACTTC.

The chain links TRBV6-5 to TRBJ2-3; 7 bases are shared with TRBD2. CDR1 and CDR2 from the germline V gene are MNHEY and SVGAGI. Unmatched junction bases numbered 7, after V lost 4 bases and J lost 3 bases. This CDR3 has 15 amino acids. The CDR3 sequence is CASSFLAELTDTQYF. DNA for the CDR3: TGTGCCAGCAGTTTCCTAGCGGAACTGACAGATACGCAGTATTTT.

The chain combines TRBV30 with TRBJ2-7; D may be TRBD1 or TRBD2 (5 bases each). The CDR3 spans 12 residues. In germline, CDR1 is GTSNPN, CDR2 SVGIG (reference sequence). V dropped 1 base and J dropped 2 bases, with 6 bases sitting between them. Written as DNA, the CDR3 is TGTGCCTGGAGTGGAGGGGCCTACGAGCAGTACTTC. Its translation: CAWSGGAYEQYF.

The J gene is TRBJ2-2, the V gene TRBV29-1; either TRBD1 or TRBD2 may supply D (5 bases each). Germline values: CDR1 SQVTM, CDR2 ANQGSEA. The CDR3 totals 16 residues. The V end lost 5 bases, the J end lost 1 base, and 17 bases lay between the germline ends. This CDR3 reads CSVLIPGRWNTGELFF. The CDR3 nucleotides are TGCAGCGTTCTTATACCGGGACGCTGGAACACCGGGGAGCTGTTTTTT.

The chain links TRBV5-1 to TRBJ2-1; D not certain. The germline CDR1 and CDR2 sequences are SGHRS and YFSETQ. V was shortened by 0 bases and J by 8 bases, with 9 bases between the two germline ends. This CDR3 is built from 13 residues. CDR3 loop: CASSLGIEDEQFF. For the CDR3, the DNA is TGCGCCAGCAGCTTGGGAATCGAGGATGAGCAGTTCTTC.

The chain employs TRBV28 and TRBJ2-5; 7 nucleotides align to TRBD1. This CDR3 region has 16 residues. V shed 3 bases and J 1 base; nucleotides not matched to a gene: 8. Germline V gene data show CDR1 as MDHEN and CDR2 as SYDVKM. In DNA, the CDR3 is TGTGCCAGCAGTTTTCCCTCGACAGGGCTCCAAGAGACCCAGTACTTC. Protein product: CASSFPSTGLQETQYF.

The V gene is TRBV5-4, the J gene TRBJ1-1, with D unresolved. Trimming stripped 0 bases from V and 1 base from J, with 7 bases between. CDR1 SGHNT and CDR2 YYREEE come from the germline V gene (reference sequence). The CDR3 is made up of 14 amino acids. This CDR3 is CASSLDWGNTEAFF. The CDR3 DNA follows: TGTGCCAGCAGCTTGGATTGGGGGAACACTGAAGCTTTCTTT.

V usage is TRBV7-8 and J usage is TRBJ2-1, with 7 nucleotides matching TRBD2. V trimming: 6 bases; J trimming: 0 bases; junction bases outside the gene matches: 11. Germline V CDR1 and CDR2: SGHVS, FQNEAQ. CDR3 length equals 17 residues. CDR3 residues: CASSPWTSTASYNEQFF. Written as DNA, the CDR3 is TGTGCCAGCAGTCCATGGACTAGTACCGCCTCCTACAATGAGCAGTTCTTC.

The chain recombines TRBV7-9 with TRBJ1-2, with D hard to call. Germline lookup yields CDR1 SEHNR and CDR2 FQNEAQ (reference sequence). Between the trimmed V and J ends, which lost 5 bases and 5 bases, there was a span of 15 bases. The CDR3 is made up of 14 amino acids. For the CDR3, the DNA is TGTGCCAGCAGCCCGCAGAGCCCTTCTTATGGCTACACCTTC. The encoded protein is CASSPQSPSYGYTF. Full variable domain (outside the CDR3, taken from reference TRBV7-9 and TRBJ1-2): DTGVSQNPRHKITKRGQNVTFRCDPISEHNRLYWYRQTLGQGPEFLTYFQNEAQLEKSRLLSDRFSAERPKGSFSTLEIQRTEQGDSAMYLCASSPQSPSYGYTFGSGTRLTVV.

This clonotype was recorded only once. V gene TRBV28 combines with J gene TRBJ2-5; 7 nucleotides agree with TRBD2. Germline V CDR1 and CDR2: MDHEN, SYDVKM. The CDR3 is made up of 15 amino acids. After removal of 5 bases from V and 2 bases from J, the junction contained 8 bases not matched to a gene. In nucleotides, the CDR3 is TGTGCCAGCAGTACCGGGGGGATGAGGCAAGAGACCCAGTACTTC. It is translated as CASSTGGMRQETQYF.

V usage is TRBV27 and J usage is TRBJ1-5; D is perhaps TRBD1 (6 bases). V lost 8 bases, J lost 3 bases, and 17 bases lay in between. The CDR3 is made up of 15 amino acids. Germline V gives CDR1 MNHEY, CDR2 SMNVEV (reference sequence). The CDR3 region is CASSSGGNDNQPQHF. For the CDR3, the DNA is TGTGCCAGCTCCTCTGGGGGCAATGACAATCAGCCCCAGCATTTT.

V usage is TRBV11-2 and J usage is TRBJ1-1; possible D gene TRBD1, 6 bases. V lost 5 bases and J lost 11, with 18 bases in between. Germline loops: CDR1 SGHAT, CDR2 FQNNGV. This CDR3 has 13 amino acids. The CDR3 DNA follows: TGTGCCAGCAGCCGCACAGGGATGATGGGGGCTTTCTTT. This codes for CASSRTGMMGAFF.

The CDR3 reads CASSILRGVTGELFF. Here the CDR3 DNA reads TGTGCCAGCAGCATTCTCAGAGGGGTCACCGGGGAGCTGTTTTTT. The chain recombines TRBV7-9 with TRBJ2-2, with D possibly being TRBD1 or TRBD2 (5 bases each). CDR1 and CDR2 from the germline V gene are SEHNR and FQNEAQ (reference sequence). CDR3 size: 15 residues. Trimming stripped 5 bases from V and 4 bases from J, with 14 bases between.

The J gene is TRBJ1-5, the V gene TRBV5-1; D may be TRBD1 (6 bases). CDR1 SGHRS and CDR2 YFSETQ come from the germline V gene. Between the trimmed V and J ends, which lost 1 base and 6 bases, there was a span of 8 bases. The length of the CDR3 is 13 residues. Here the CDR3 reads CASSLIGGQPQHF. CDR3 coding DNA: TGCGCCAGCAGCTTGATAGGGGGTCAGCCCCAGCATTTT.

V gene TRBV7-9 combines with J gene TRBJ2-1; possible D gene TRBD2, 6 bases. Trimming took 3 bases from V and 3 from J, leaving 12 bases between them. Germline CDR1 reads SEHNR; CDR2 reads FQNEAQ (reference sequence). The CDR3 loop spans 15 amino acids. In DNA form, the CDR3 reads TGTGCCAGCAGCTTGGGGCGGGATCTCTACAATGAGCAGTTCTTC. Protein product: CASSLGRDLYNEQFF.

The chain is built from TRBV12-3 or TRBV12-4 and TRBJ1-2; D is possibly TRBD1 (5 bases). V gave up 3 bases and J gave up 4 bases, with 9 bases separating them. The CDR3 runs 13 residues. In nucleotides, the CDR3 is TGTGCCAGCAGTTTGGGGGACTTCTATGGCTACACCTTC. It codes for CASSLGDFYGYTF.